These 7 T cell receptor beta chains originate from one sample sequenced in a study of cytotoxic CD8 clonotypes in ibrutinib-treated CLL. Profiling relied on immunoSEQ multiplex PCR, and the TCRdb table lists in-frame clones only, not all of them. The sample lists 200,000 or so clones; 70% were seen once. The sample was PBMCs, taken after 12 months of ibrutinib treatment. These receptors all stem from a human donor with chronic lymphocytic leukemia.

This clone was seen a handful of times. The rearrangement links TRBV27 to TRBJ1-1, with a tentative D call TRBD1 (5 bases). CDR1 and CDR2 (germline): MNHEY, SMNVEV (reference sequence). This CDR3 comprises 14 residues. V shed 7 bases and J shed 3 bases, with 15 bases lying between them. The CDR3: CASISWGLDTEAFF. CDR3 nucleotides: TGTGCCAGCATCTCTTGGGGACTTGACACTGAAGCTTTCTTT.

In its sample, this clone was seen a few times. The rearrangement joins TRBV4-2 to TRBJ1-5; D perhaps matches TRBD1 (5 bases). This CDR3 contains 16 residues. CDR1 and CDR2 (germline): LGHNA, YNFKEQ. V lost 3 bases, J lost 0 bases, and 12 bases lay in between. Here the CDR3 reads CASSHHRDGSNQPQHF. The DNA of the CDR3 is TGTGCCAGCAGCCACCACCGGGACGGTAGCAATCAGCCCCAGCATTTT.

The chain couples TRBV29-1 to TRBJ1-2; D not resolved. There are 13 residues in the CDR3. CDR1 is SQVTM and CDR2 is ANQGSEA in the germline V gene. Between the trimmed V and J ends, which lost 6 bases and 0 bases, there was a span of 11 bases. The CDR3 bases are TGCAGCGTGCCGGGCCGCGCTAACTATGGCTACACCTTC. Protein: CSVPGRANYGYTF.

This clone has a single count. The CDR3 sequence: CASSIIGGFNQNSPLHF. CDR3 sequence (DNA): TGTGCCAGTAGTATTATCGGGGGGTTTAACCAAAATTCACCCCTCCACTTT. V gene TRBV19 combines with J gene TRBJ1-6; tentatively, D is TRBD1 (5 bases). The germline CDR1 and CDR2 sequences are LNHDA and SQIVND (reference sequence). There are 17 residues in the CDR3. Trimming cost V 3 bases and J 7 bases, with 19 bases left between them.

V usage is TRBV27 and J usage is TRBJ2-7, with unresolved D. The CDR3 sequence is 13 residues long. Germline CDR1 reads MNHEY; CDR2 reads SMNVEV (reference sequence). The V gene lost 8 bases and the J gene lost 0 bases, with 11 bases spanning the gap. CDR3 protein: CASWAVSSYEQYF. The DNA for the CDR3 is TGTGCCAGCTGGGCGGTGAGCTCCTACGAGCAGTACTTC.

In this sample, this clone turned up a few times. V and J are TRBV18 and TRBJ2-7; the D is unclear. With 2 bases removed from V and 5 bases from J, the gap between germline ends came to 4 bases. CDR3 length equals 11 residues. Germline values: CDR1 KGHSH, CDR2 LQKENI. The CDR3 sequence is CASSPADEQYF. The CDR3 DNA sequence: TGTGCCAGCTCACCAGCAGACGAGCAGTACTTC. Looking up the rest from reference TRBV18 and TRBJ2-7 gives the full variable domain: NAGVMQNPRHLVRRRGQEARLRCSPMKGHSHVYWYRQLPEEGLKFMVYLQKENIIDESGMPKERFSAEFPKEGPSILRIQQVVRGDSAAYFCASSPADEQYFGPGTRLTVT.

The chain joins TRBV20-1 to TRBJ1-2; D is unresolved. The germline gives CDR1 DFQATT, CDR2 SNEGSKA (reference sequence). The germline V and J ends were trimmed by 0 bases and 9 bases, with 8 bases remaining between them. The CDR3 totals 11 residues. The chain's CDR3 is CSARDLASYTF. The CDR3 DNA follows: TGCAGTGCTAGAGATCTAGCCAGCTACACCTTC.